The rows below give T cell receptor beta chains drawn from one sample of a study of CD8 T cells in ankylosing spondylitis. TCRdb fed the 5' RACE reads into MiXCR, producing one record per CDR3 protein. The sample records about 42,000 distinct CDR3 sequences, roughly 2.5% being singletons. Sequencing was done on a sample of blood, either unsorted or a sorted T cell fraction (not recorded which). All receptors derive from a male donor with ankylosing spondylitis or in good health (not recorded which). Both conserved end residues are trimmed from each CDR3. Expanded clones get a size class; other rows say once, few or many, or leave the size out.

j_call	v_call	cdr3_length	clone_size	cdr3_aa
TRBJ2-1	TRBV9	11	many	ASSVGRGGEQF
TRBJ2-2	TRBV9	13	many	ASSVGSRDTGELF
TRBJ2-1	TRBV9	13	many	ASSVGQGNYNEQF
TRBJ1-1	TRBV9	12	many	ASSVGITNTEAF
TRBJ2-1	TRBV9	11	many	ASSDRPHNEQF
TRBJ2-5	TRBV9	13	NA	ASSVGTQKWETQY
TRBJ1-5	TRBV9	11	many	ASSEGSQGPQH
TRBJ2-3	TRBV9	13	many	ASSPAASGTDTQY
TRBJ2-5	TRBV9	16	many	ASSAVEGWTGGRETQY
TRBJ2-2	TRBV9	16	many	ASSSQTGTSGVAGELF
TRBJ2-7	TRBV9	14	many	ASSARADPPGHEQY
TRBJ2-7	TRBV9	14	many	ASSVDLAPSSYEQY
TRBJ2-3	TRBV9	14	many	ASSARGDRYTDTQY
TRBJ2-7	TRBV9	13	many	ASSTGQGASYEQY
TRBJ2-2	TRBV21-1	20	many	ASSKARQGAPSPCLSTGELF